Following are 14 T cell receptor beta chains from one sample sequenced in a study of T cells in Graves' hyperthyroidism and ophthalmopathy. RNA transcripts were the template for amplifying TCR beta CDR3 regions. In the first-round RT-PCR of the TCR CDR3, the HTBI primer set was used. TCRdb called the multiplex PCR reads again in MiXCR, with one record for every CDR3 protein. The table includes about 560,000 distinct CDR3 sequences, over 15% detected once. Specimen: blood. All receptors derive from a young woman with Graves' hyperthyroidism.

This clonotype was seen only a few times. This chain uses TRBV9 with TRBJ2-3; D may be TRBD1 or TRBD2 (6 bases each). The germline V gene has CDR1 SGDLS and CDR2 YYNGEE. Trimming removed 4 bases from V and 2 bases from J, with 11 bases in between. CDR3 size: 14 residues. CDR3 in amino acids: CASSTGAFTDTQYF. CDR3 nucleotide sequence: TGTGCCAGCAGCACGGGGGCCTTCACAGATACGCAGTATTTT.

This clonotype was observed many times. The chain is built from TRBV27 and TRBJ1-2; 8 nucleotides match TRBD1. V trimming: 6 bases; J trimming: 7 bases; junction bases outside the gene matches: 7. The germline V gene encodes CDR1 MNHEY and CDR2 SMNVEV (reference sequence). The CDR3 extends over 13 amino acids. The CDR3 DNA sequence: TGTGCCAGCAGCGACAGGGGAACTAGTGGCTACACCTTC. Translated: CASSDRGTSGYTF.

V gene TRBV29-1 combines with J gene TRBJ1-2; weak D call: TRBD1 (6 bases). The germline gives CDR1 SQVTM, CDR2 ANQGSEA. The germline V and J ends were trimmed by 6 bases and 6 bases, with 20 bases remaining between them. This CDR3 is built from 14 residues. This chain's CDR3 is CSVPRGGQQDGYTF. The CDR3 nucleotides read TGCAGCGTCCCCCGGGGGGGGCAGCAAGATGGCTACACCTTC.

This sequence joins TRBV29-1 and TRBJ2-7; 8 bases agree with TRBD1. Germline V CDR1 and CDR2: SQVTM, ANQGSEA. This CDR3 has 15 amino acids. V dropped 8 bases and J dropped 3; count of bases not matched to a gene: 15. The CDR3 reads CSIPGVGTGGYEQYF. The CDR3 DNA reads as TGCAGCATTCCCGGAGTTGGGACAGGAGGCTACGAGCAGTACTTC.

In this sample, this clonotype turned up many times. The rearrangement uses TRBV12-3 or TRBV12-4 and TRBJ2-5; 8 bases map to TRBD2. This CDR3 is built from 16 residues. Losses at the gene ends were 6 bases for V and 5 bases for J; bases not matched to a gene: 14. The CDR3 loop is CASSPRVAGLWETQYF. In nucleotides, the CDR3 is TGTGCCAGCAGCCCAAGGGTAGCGGGATTATGGGAGACCCAGTACTTC.

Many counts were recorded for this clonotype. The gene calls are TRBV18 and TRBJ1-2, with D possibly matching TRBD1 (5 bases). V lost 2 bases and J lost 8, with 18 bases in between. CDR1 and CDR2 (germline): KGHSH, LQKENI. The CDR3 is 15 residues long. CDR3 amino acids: CASSPYGRELSGYTF. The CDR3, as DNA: TGTGCCAGCTCACCATATGGCAGGGAGTTATCGGGCTACACCTTC.

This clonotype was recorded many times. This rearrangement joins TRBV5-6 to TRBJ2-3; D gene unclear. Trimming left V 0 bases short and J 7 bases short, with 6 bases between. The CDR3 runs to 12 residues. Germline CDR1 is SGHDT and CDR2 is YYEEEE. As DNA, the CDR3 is TGTGCCAGCAGCTTGGAGGCGCATACGCAGTATTTT. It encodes CASSLEAHTQYF. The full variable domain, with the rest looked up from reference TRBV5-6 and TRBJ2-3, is DAGVTQSPTHLIKTRGQQVTLRCSPKSGHDTVSWYQQALGQGPQFIFQYYEEEERQRGNFPDRFSGHQFPNYSSELNVNALLLGDSALYLCASSLEAHTQYFGPGTRLTVL.

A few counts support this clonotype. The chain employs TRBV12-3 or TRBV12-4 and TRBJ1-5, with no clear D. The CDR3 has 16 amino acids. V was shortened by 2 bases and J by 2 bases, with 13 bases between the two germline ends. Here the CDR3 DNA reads TGTGCCAGCAGTTTATTTTGGCAGGTCGGCAATCAGCCCCAGCATTTT. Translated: CASSLFWQVGNQPQHF.

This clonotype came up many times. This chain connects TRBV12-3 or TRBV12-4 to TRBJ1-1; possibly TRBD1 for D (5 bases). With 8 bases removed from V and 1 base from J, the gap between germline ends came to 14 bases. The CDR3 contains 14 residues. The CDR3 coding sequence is TGTGCCAGCCGTGGGGCAGCCAAGAACACTGAAGCTTTCTTT. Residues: CASRGAAKNTEAFF.

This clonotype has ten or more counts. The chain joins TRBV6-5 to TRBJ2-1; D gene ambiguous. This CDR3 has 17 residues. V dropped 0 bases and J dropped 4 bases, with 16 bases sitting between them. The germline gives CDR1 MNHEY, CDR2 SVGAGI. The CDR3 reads CASSYSLSGHIYNEQFF. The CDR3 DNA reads TGTGCCAGCAGTTACTCTCTCTCCGGCCATATATACAATGAGCAGTTCTTC.

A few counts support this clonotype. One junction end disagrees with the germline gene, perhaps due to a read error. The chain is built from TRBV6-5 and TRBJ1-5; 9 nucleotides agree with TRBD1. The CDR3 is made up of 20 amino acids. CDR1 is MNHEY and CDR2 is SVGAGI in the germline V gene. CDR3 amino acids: CASSDSGTGSRGIGNQPQHF. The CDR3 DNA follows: TGTGCCAGCAGTGACTCCGGGACAGGGAGTAGGGGTATTGGCAATCAGCCCCAGCATTTT.

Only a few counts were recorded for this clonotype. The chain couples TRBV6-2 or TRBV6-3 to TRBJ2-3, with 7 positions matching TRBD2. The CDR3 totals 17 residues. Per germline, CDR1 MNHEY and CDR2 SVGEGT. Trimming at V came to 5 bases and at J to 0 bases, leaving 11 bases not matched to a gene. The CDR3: CASSSNPTGRSTDTQYF. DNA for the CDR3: TGTGCCAGCAGTAGTAACCCCACCGGGAGGAGCACAGATACGCAGTATTTT.

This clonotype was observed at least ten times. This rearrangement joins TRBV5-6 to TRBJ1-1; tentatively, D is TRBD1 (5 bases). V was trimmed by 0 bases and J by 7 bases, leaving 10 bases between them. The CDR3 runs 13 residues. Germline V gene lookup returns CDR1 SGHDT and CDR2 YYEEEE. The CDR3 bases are TGTGCCAGCAGCTTGGCGGGGGGTGGTGAAGCTTTCTTT. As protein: CASSLAGGGEAFF.

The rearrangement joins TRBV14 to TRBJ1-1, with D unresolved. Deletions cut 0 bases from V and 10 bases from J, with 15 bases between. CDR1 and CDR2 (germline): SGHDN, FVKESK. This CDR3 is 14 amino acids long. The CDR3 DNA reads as TGTGCCAGCAGCCAAGATATGGGGTGGAGGGTAGCTTTCTTT. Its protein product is CASSQDMGWRVAFF.